Given below is one TCR beta chain in context. The sample comes from a study of T cell changes during pregnancy in multiple sclerosis. TCRdb keeps only in-frame clones here, not all; method: immunoSEQ multiplex PCR. The repertoire has 30,000 to 40,000 clones, 85% to 95% of them found once; the top ten carry roughly 8%. The length of the CDR3 is 14 residues. Germline assignment: CDR1 LGHNA and CDR2 YNFKEQ. V was clipped by 1 base and J by 11 bases, with 17 bases between them. The sequence derives from a female donor with multiple sclerosis, enrolled in a pregnancy study. The chain employs TRBV4-2 and TRBJ1-1; D remains unclear. This specimen was CD8+ T cells from peripheral blood mononuclear cells, taken in the third trimester of pregnancy. The DNA of the CDR3 is TGTGCCAGCAGCCAAGCTAGTGAGGCCCGCGTGGCTTTCTTT. Protein: CASSQASEARVAFF.